This T cell receptor (beta chain) was observed in a study of human T cells and chemical hapten exposure (TCRdb year 2021). Broadly, across the study: Libraries were combined into a pool for sequencing, and differences in TCR yield between samples came mainly from small differences in library volumes within the pool. From each blood RNA sample, both TCR alpha and TCR beta chains were sequenced. The study tracked peripheral blood TCR repertoire changes in vivo during primary and secondary sensitization to the hapten diphenylcyclopropenone (DPC) in alopecia patients.

This clonotype came up a few times. There is no known antigen for this receptor. Nothing much larger sits one base from this clone, and base qualities are not available. Libraries were built with RACE. Sequencing was performed on a NextSeq 500. During library preparation, unique molecular identifiers were attached to individual cDNA molecules so that TCRs could be counted quantitatively and reproducibly. On the authors' methods: A median of approximately 100,000 TCRs per sample was observed, with a range of roughly 20,000 to 750,000. V, J and CDR3 annotation of the TCR reads was performed with the Decombinator software suite. For the PS versus PT1 abundance plots, all samples were subsampled to the same number of TCRs (28,000). TCRs were defined as expanded if absent before sensitization and observed at least eight times at the 2-week time point. TCRdb trimmed public reads at Q25 via fastp, called clones via MiXCR and kept in-frame beta chains. Each CDR3 protein appears once, grouped with its most common genes and DNA. TCRdb, not the original authors, processed these V and J calls. This sample comprises more than 70,000 distinct CDR3 sequences, about 10% of them detected only once. Jointly, the top ten make up about 3.1% of the sample.

Explained via the paper, the time point label denotes: healthy volunteer bleed at 2 weeks. Unfractionated whole blood was collected in Tempus Blood RNA tubes, and total RNA was extracted from that blood. About 5 healthy volunteers were used as TCR sequencing controls and were bled at day 0, 2 weeks and 6 weeks. Beyond this particular receptor, the publication reports: Repeated subsampling changed both the strength of the expansion versus patch-test correlation and the threshold at which that correlation became significant. DPC sensitization did not change how many TCRs were above 1 in 1000 frequency, and no evidence was found of alterations in global repertoire structure.

The specimen was whole blood. This receptor was identified in a female donor in good health. Some clones in this sample may be carry-over from other donors' samples.

The DNA is as follows: TGTGCCAGCAGTGATACTAGCGGGAGCTCCAATGAGCAGTTCTTC. It is translated as CASSDTSGSSNEQFF. Recombination linked TRBV6-4 to TRBJ2-1, with TRBD2 identical over 11 junction bases. In the germline V gene, CDR1 corresponds to MRHNA and CDR2 to SNTAGT. Its CDR3 holds 15 amino acids, cysteine through phenylalanine. Only CDR3 DNA remains: 45 bases, in frame from the first base. Compared with germline, V lacks 3 bases and J lacks 6 bases; bases without a gene match: 4.